This entry lists 24 T cell receptor beta chains sequenced from one sample in a study of T-cell memory formation after mild COVID-19 (dated by TCRdb to the early 2020s). Receptor amplification or capture employed 5' RACE. TCRdb lists the instrument as Illumina NovaSeq 6000. The public reads were reanalyzed by TCRdb: fastp trimming at Q25, MiXCR alignment, in-frame beta chains only. Rows with one shared CDR3 protein collapse into an entry with the most common genes and DNA. The table for this sample lists about 210,000 distinct CDR3 sequences; roughly 27% of them were counted only once. The biggest ten clones account for over 10% of the sample. Sequencing used PBMCs or a T cell subset sorted from them (not recorded which). Source of these receptors: an adult woman who had mild COVID-19 (a few samples of this study predate the infection). The sample titles of this study are shuffled in the database, so cell type and time point are left out; the donor was told from shared clones.

The V call is TRBV19, the J call TRBJ1-2, with a possible D match to TRBD1 (5 bases). The CDR3 is made up of 15 amino acids. Trimming took off 7 bases at V and 4 bases at J, with 19 bases between the two ends. Per the germline V gene, CDR1 is LNHDA and CDR2 is SQIVND (reference sequence). CDR3 protein: CASIGTDSPRYGYTF. For the CDR3, the DNA is TGTGCCAGTATTGGGACGGACTCCCCCCGCTATGGCTACACCTTC. Based on the CDR3 plus reference TRBV19 and TRBJ1-2, the full variable domain is DGGITQSPKYLFRKEGQNVTLSCEQNLNHDAMYWYRQDPGQGLRLIYYSQIVNDFQKGDIAEGYSVSREKKESFPLTVTSAQKNPTAFYLCASIGTDSPRYGYTFGSGTRLTVV.

The CDR3 loop reads CASSSQQVVGELFF. The CDR3 nucleotides are TGCGCCAGCAGCTCTCAGCAGGTTGTCGGGGAGCTGTTTTTT. This sequence joins TRBV4-3 and TRBJ2-2; no clear D gene. The CDR3 is made up of 14 amino acids. Germline CDR1 and CDR2: LGHNA and YSLEER. The V end lost 5 bases, the J end lost 7 bases, and 14 bases lay between the germline ends.

The chain has TRBV24-1 and TRBJ2-7; D is uncertain. Deletions cut 2 bases from V and 11 bases from J, with 12 bases between. From germline, CDR1 is KGHDR and CDR2 SFDVKD. The length of the CDR3 is 12 residues. CDR3 loop: CATSDSSDSKYF. In DNA form, the CDR3 reads TGTGCCACCAGTGATTCTTCTGATTCAAAGTACTTC.

The chain carries TRBV15 and TRBJ2-4; the D call may be TRBD1 or TRBD2 (5 bases each). Per the germline V gene, CDR1 is LNHNV and CDR2 is YYDKDF (reference sequence). V was cut by 0 bases and J by 0 bases, with 21 bases left in between. This CDR3 has 20 residues. The CDR3 loop is CATSRDRDPGASLAKNIQYF. CDR3 bases: TGTGCCACCAGCAGAGATCGAGACCCCGGGGCCTCGTTAGCCAAAAACATTCAGTACTTC.

There are a few counts of this clonotype. The chain joins TRBV24-1 to TRBJ2-3; 7 bases are a match to TRBD1. Germline-derived CDR1 and CDR2 are KGHDR and SFDVKD. The CDR3 length is 19 residues. V lost 6 bases and J lost 3; bases outside the gene matches: 20. DNA for the CDR3: TGTGCCACCAGTAGCCGGACCGGACAGGCAGGGCGAAGGACAGATACGCAGTATTTT. It specifies CATSSRTGQAGRRTDTQYF.

This clonotype appeared once. CDR3 bases: TGTGCCAGCAGTTTAAATCTAGCGGGGGACAATGAGCAGTTCTTC. It is translated as CASSLNLAGDNEQFF. The chain has TRBV2 and TRBJ2-1, with 10 nucleotides matching TRBD2. V was clipped by 5 bases and J by 5 bases; unmatched bases: 6. The CDR3 has 15 amino acids. Germline V CDR1 and CDR2: SNHLY, FYNNEI.

This clonotype was picked up a small number of times. The chain's CDR3 is CASSRGAGVGANVLTF. CDR3 in DNA: TGCGCCAGCAGCCGGGGCGCCGGGGTCGGGGCCAACGTCCTGACTTTC. The J gene is TRBJ2-6, the V gene TRBV4-3; D might be TRBD1 or TRBD2, each matching 5 bases. Trimming took 4 bases from V and 4 from J, leaving 14 bases between them. This CDR3 has 16 residues. CDR1 and CDR2 from the germline V gene are LGHNA and YSLEER.

This clonotype came up a few times. J is TRBJ2-7 and V is TRBV29-1; D perhaps matches TRBD2 (7 bases). Between the trimmed V and J ends, which lost 7 bases and 1 base, there was a span of 14 bases. This CDR3 comprises 13 residues. Germline CDR1 reads SQVTM; CDR2 reads ANQGSEA. In DNA, the CDR3 is TGCAGCGCAGGAGAGGGGGGGTCCTACGAGCAGTACTTC. It translates to CSAGEGGSYEQYF.

This clonotype occurred a few times. In DNA form, the CDR3 reads TGTGCCAGCCGGGACAGCAGAAACTCTGGAAACACCATATATTTT. Translating it yields CASRDSRNSGNTIYF. The chain carries TRBV6-2 or TRBV6-3 and TRBJ1-3, with TRBD1 matching 7 bases. V trimming: 8 bases; J trimming: 0 bases; junction bases outside the gene matches: 7. CDR1 and CDR2 from the germline V gene are MNHEY and SVGEGT. The CDR3 consists of 15 residues.

This clonotype showed up just a few times. The chain links TRBV20-1 to TRBJ1-5; the D gene is possibly TRBD1 (6 bases). Per the germline V gene, CDR1 is DFQATT and CDR2 is SNEGSKA (reference sequence). Trimming removed 2 bases from V and 2 bases from J, with 13 bases in between. The CDR3 runs to 15 residues. In nucleotides, the CDR3 is TGCAGTGCTAGACCTCAGGGGATCGGCAATCAGCCCCAGCATTTT. As protein: CSARPQGIGNQPQHF.

The genes are TRBV7-6 and TRBJ2-3; 7 nucleotides match TRBD2. Germline V gene lookup returns CDR1 SGHVS and CDR2 FNYEAQ. Trimming took 4 bases from V and 2 from J; bases not matched to a gene: 12. This CDR3 region has 17 residues. The CDR3 region is CASSYDPTSWTTDTQYF. The CDR3 DNA follows: TGTGCCAGCAGCTATGACCCGACTAGCTGGACCACAGATACGCAGTATTTT. The complete variable domain, with remaining parts taken from reference TRBV7-6 and TRBJ2-3, reads GAGVSQSPRYKVTKRGQDVALRCDPISGHVSLYWYRQALGQGPEFLTYFNYEAQQDKSGLPNDRFSAERPEGSISTLTIQRTEQRDSAMYRCASSYDPTSWTTDTQYFGPGTRLTVL.

This clonotype was seen repeatedly, ten times or more. This chain connects TRBV5-1 to TRBJ2-7, with 8 nucleotides matching TRBD1. V was pared by 2 bases and J by 1 base, with 2 bases of the junction left unmatched. Germline CDR1 SGHRS, CDR2 YFSETQ. The CDR3 runs to 14 residues. CDR3 sequence: CASSLDRGSYEQYF. DNA of the CDR3: TGCGCCAGCAGCTTAGACAGGGGATCCTACGAGCAGTACTTC.

The chain links TRBV5-6 to TRBJ2-7; a weak D match, TRBD1 (6 bases). The CDR3 is 16 amino acids. Germline V gene lookup returns CDR1 SGHDT and CDR2 YYEEEE. Trimming shortened V by 4 bases and J by 2 bases, and 19 bases separated the two germline ends. CDR3: CASSPGRQGLPYEQYF. The CDR3 region has the DNA TGTGCCAGCAGCCCAGGTCGGCAGGGGCTACCCTACGAGCAGTACTTC.

The table lists this clonotype with a few counts. This rearrangement joins TRBV7-2 to TRBJ2-7; 9 bases fit TRBD1. V lost 5 bases, J lost 4 bases, and 6 bases stayed unmatched. This CDR3 is 14 amino acids long. Germline V gives CDR1 SGHTA, CDR2 FQGNSA. The CDR3 protein is CASSPTGGIYEQYF. CDR3 DNA sequence: TGTGCCAGCAGCCCGACAGGGGGTATTTACGAGCAGTACTTC.

This clonotype has a handful of counts. The V call is TRBV9, the J call TRBJ2-5; the match to TRBD2 covers 9 bases. J gave up 3 bases and V 0 bases, and 9 bases lay outside the gene matches. This CDR3 region has 17 residues. Germline CDR1 reads SGDLS; CDR2 reads YYNGEE. The CDR3 nucleotides are TGTGCCAGCAGCGTAGGGGCTAGCGGGGCAACCGAAGAGACCCAGTACTTC. The encoded protein is CASSVGASGATEETQYF.

The rearrangement joins TRBV7-6 to TRBJ2-5; the D is unclear. From germline, CDR1 is SGHVS and CDR2 FNYEAQ. Trimming removed 0 bases at V and 4 bases at J, with 15 bases between. CDR3 length: 16 amino acids. CDR3 coding DNA: TGTGCCAGCAGCTTAGCGCTAAGTGGACCTGTAGAGACCCAGTACTTC. The encoded protein is CASSLALSGPVETQYF.

V is TRBV7-2 and J is TRBJ1-6, with a weak D call TRBD1 (5 bases). Germline values: CDR1 SGHTA, CDR2 FQGNSA. V lost 1 base and J 7 bases, leaving 11 bases between the germline ends. The CDR3 has 15 amino acids. In nucleotides, the CDR3 is TGTGCCAGCAGCTTAGAAGGGGCTAGGAATTCACCCCTCCACTTT. Its translation is CASSLEGARNSPLHF.

The rearrangement uses TRBV30 and TRBJ1-4; 7 bases line up with TRBD1. Germline values: CDR1 GTSNPN, CDR2 SVGIG (reference sequence). V dropped 6 bases and J dropped 2; count of bases not matched to a gene: 3. This CDR3 has 13 residues. The CDR3 here is CACLTGTNEKLFF. The CDR3 nucleotides read TGTGCCTGTCTGACAGGGACTAATGAAAAACTGTTTTTT.

The V gene is TRBV6-2 or TRBV6-3, the J gene TRBJ1-5, with no clear D. Looked up from germline, CDR1 is MNHEY and CDR2 is SVGEGT. Deletions cut 0 bases from V and 5 bases from J, with 14 bases between. The CDR3 is 16 amino acids. The CDR3 region is CASSYSTGYKHQPQHF. For the CDR3, the DNA is TGTGCCAGCAGTTACTCGACCGGGTATAAGCATCAGCCCCAGCATTTT.

The V and J genes are TRBV5-6 and TRBJ1-2, with a weak D call TRBD1 (6 bases). Germline V gene lookup returns CDR1 SGHDT and CDR2 YYEEEE. This CDR3 spans 12 amino acids. The V end lost 4 bases, the J end lost 8 bases, and 12 bases lay between the germline ends. The CDR3 here is CASSPADSGYTF. The DNA for the CDR3 is TGTGCCAGCAGCCCGGCGGACAGCGGCTACACCTTC.

Ten or more counts support this clonotype. The chain links TRBV5-1 to TRBJ2-2; the D gene is possibly TRBD2 (5 bases). With 1 base removed from V and 0 bases from J, the gap between germline ends came to 7 bases. CDR1 and CDR2 from the germline V gene are SGHRS and YFSETQ. This CDR3 has 15 amino acids. The chain's CDR3 is CASSLSGTNTGELFF. CDR3 DNA: TGCGCCAGCAGCTTGTCGGGGACGAACACCGGGGAGCTGTTTTTT. The full variable domain, its missing parts supplied by reference TRBV5-1 and TRBJ2-2, is KAGVTQTPRYLIKTRGQQVTLSCSPISGHRSVSWYQQTPGQGLQFLFEYFSETQRNKGNFPGRFSGRQFSNSRSEMNVSTLELGDSALYLCASSLSGTNTGELFFGEGSRLTVL.

The V call is TRBV12-3 or TRBV12-4, the J call TRBJ2-7; no clear D gene. The V end lost 8 bases, the J end lost 3 bases, and 14 bases lay between the germline ends. The CDR3 has 13 residues. This CDR3 is CASALSGVYEQYF. As DNA, the CDR3 is TGTGCCAGCGCGCTAAGTGGGGTCTACGAGCAGTACTTC.

The chain links TRBV14 to TRBJ2-5; no clear D gene. CDR1 is SGHDN, CDR2 FVKESK, per germline. This CDR3 has 14 amino acids. Deletions cut 4 bases from V and 2 bases from J, with 11 bases between. As DNA, the CDR3 is TGTGCCAGCAGCCTACGGCCAGCTCAAGAGACCCAGTACTTC. Translated, it gives CASSLRPAQETQYF.

The CDR3 is CATSDPGFTDRDTGELFF. Written as DNA, the CDR3 is TGTGCCACCAGTGATCCAGGATTCACTGACAGGGACACCGGGGAGCTGTTTTTT. The chain combines TRBV24-1 with TRBJ2-2; 7 nucleotides agree with TRBD1. The CDR3 contains 18 residues. The germline V gene has CDR1 KGHDR and CDR2 SFDVKD. V was clipped by 3 bases and J by 3 bases; unmatched bases: 12.